The rows below give T cell receptor beta chains drawn from one sample of a study of blood T cell repertoires in COVID-19. Assay used: immunoSEQ multiplex PCR; TCRdb lists only in-frame clones, some missing. In the table there are 65,000 or so clones, around 90% of which are singletons. The sample was peripheral blood. These receptors came from a human donor with acute or convalescent COVID-19. The donor label of this sample is uncertain. Each CDR3 is given with its conserved first and last residue. A D gene is named only where the DNA matches it firmly. Where a row states a size, it is once, few, many or the class of an expanded clone; other rows omit it.

V	size	J	D	DNA	CDR3
TRBV30	-	TRBJ2-1	TRBD2	TGTGCCTGGAGCTTGGGACTAGCGACGAATGAGCAGTTCTTC	CAWSLGLATNEQFF
TRBV6-4	-	TRBJ1-1	TRBD1	TGTGCCAGCAGTGACTCGCGGGAGGGGGCGGCTTTCTTT	CASSDSREGAAFF
TRBV2	few	TRBJ1-4	TRBD1	TGTGCCAGCAGTCCCCACCCGTGGACAGGGGGAGTTGAAAAACTGTTTTTT	CASSPHPWTGGVEKLFF
TRBV5-5	-	TRBJ2-1	TRBD2	TGTGCCAGCAGCCCGAACCCTAGCGGGGGGTCCGGCACGGATGAGCAGTTCTTC	CASSPNPSGGSGTDEQFF
TRBV4-2	-	TRBJ2-3	-	TGTGCCAGCAGGGGGGGAGTAGACGCCACAGATACGCAGTATTTT	CASRGGVDATDTQYF
TRBV6-5	once	TRBJ1-1	TRBD1	TGTGCCAGCACCGAAGGGGGCGCGGCGGAAGCTTTCTTT	CASTEGGAAEAFF
TRBV6-5	-	TRBJ1-1	-	TGTGCCAGCAGGGAGGTGCAAAGGAACACTGAAGCTTTCTTT	CASREVQRNTEAFF
TRBV24-1	-	TRBJ1-3	TRBD1	TGTGCCACCAGTGACTCCGGGACAGGGGCTGGAAACACCATATATTTT	CATSDSGTGAGNTIYF
TRBV5-1	-	TRBJ1-3	-	TGCGCCAGCAGACCGGCAGGGGTATCGGGAAACACCATATATTTT	CASRPAGVSGNTIYF
TRBV11-1	-	TRBJ2-1	-	TGTGCCAGCAGGGACACGAGTTTCAGATACAATGAGCAGTTCTTC	CASRDTSFRYNEQFF
TRBV21-1	once	TRBJ2-5	-	TGTGCCAGCAGCCCACCCATGCCCTATCAAGAGACCCAGTACTTC	CASSPPMPYQETQYF
TRBV7-2	-	TRBJ2-3	-	TGTGCCAGCAGCATCAGGGTTGGCACGCAGTATTTT	CASSIRVGTQYF
TRBV19	-	TRBJ2-1	TRBD2	TGTGCCAGTAGTATAGATATCGGCTCAGCGGGGAGCTCCTACAATGAGCAGTTCTTC	CASSIDIGSAGSSYNEQFF
TRBV3-1/TRBV3-2	-	TRBJ1-1	-	TGTGCCAGCAGCCATGGCAGGGGCGGCACTGAAGCTTTCTTT	CASSHGRGGTEAFF
TRBV3-1/TRBV3-2	-	TRBJ2-2	TRBD2	TGTGCCAGCAGCCGTGGCGGGAGTAGGACCGGGGAGCTGTTTTTT	CASSRGGSRTGELFF
TRBV2	-	TRBJ1-1	-	TGTGCCAGCAGCGTATTGCGTACTGAAGCTTTCTTT	CASSVLRTEAFF
TRBV28	-	TRBJ2-7	TRBD2	TGTGCCAGCAGTCTCAGACTAGCGGGATACGAGCAGTACTTC	CASSLRLAGYEQYF
TRBV11-2	-	TRBJ1-5	-	TGTGCCAGCAGCTTTGGTCAGAATAGCAATCAGCCCCAGCATTTT	CASSFGQNSNQPQHF
TRBV30	once	TRBJ2-2	-	TGTGCCTCCTACACAGCGAACACCGGGGAGCTGTTTTTT	CASYTANTGELFF
TRBV12-3/TRBV12-4	-	TRBJ1-4	-	TGTGCCAGCAGTTCCGGGGGTGGTGAAAAACTGTTTTTT	CASSSGGGEKLFF
TRBV4-2	-	TRBJ2-3	-	TGTGCCAGCAGCCAAGATGGGCCTGCTCCTCCGTATTTT	CASSQDGPAPPYF
TRBV3-1/TRBV3-2	-	TRBJ1-6	-	TGTGCCAGCAGAACCCGAGGGGGTCCCTCACCCCTCCACTTT	CASRTRGGPSPLHF
TRBV12-5	few	TRBJ1-1	TRBD1	TGTGCTAGTGGCCGGGACAGGGTCCGGGAAGCTTTCTTT	CASGRDRVREAFF
TRBV7-6	-	TRBJ2-5	-	TGTGCCAGCAGCCAGCGAGAGACCCAGTACTTC	CASSQRETQYF
TRBV28	-	TRBJ1-2	TRBD1	TGTGCCAGCAGTTCCATACACATGGCCGGGACAGGGGACTATGGCTACACCTTC	CASSSIHMAGTGDYGYTF
TRBV11-3	-	TRBJ2-3	TRBD1	TGTGCCAGCAGCTCCAGACAGGGGCCAGATACGCAGTATTTT	CASSSRQGPDTQYF
TRBV4-1	-	TRBJ2-5	-	TGCGCCAGCAGCCTCTTACAGGGCCTCCAAGAGACCCAGTACTTC	CASSLLQGLQETQYF
TRBV2	once	TRBJ1-1	TRBD1	TGTGCCAGCAGTACCCGCGGGACAGGGGATGTTTTCTTT	CASSTRGTGDVFF
TRBV5-1	-	TRBJ1-4	-	TGCGCCAGCAGCTTGGCGGAGGCTAATGAAAAACTGTTTTTT	CASSLAEANEKLFF
TRBV19	-	TRBJ2-7	-	TGTGCCAGTAGTATAAAAGACAGCTCCTACGAGCAGTACTTC	CASSIKDSSYEQYF
TRBV18	-	TRBJ1-1	TRBD1	TGTGCCAGCTCACCAGGACAGGGGGCGATTGGGTGGACTGAAGCTTTCTTT	CASSPGQGAIGWTEAFF
TRBV7-9	-	TRBJ1-2	-	TGTGCCAGCAGGTATCACCGGGGGGACGGCTACACCTTC	CASRYHRGDGYTF
TRBV10-2	-	TRBJ2-7	TRBD2	TGCGCCAGCAGTGAGACTCTTAGCGGGACCGGCTCCTACGAGCAGTACTTC	CASSETLSGTGSYEQYF
TRBV6-7	-	TRBJ2-5	TRBD2	TGTGCCAGCAGGCGGGGACCTTTAGGGGAGGGCCGAGAGACCCAGTACTTC	CASRRGPLGEGRETQYF
TRBV5-1	-	TRBJ2-7	-	TGCGCCAGCAGCCCCGACGTTGGGCCAGAGCAGTACTTC	CASSPDVGPEQYF
TRBV13	-	TRBJ2-3	-	TGTGCCAGCAGCTTAGCCACGAGTACAGATACGCAGTATTTT	CASSLATSTDTQYF
TRBV11-3	few	TRBJ2-2	-	TGTGCCAGCAGCTTACGAGGGCGTGGAACCGGGGAGCTGTTTTTT	CASSLRGRGTGELFF
TRBV21-1	-	TRBJ2-6	-	TGTGCCAGCAGCCGGGACAGGGGGCACTCTGGGGCCAACGTCCTGACTTTC	CASSRDRGHSGANVLTF
TRBV7-9	-	TRBJ2-1	TRBD2	TGTGCCAGCAGCTTAGGACTAGCGGGAAATGAGCAGTTCTTC	CASSLGLAGNEQFF
TRBV2	-	TRBJ2-3	-	TGTGCCAGCAGGGCGGGAAGCCAAAATACGCAGTATTTT	CASRAGSQNTQYF
TRBV30	-	TRBJ1-3	TRBD1	TGTGCCTGGAGCTCCCGTACAGGGGGTTCGGGAAACACCATATATTTT	CAWSSRTGGSGNTIYF
TRBV10-3	-	TRBJ2-1	TRBD1	TGTGCCATCAGTGGGACCGGGACAGACTCCTACAATGAGCAGTTCTTC	CAISGTGTDSYNEQFF
TRBV25-1	-	TRBJ1-2	-	TGTGCCAGCAGAGGGACATCAAACTATGGCTACACCTTC	CASRGTSNYGYTF
TRBV7-6	-	TRBJ2-2	TRBD2	TGTGCCAGCGGTCGCGGGGGGGGCAACACCGGGGAGCTGTTTTTT	CASGRGGGNTGELFF